The T cell receptor beta chain described here comes from a study of shared clonotypes between healthy human individuals. The V gene lost 8 bases and the J gene lost 1 base, with 9 bases spanning the gap. The V gene's germline CDR1 is SGHDT and CDR2 YYEEEE. The CDR3 runs to 13 residues. The method was immunoSEQ multiplex PCR; TCRdb's version includes in-frame clones alone and lacks a portion of them. The repertoire has hundreds of thousands of clones, roughly 96% of them found once; the top ten carry around 0.12%. CD45RO-negative cells were positively selected for CCR7, leaving out terminally differentiated effector memory CD45RA+ cells.

The sequenced sample consisted of naive CD8+ T cells sorted from blood. The TCR sequence derives from a woman aged 25 to 45 in good health. V usage is TRBV5-6 and J usage is TRBJ2-2, with D possibly matching TRBD1 (5 bases). The CDR3: CASEQENTGELFF. DNA of the CDR3: TGTGCCAGTGAACAGGAGAACACCGGGGAGCTGTTTTTT.